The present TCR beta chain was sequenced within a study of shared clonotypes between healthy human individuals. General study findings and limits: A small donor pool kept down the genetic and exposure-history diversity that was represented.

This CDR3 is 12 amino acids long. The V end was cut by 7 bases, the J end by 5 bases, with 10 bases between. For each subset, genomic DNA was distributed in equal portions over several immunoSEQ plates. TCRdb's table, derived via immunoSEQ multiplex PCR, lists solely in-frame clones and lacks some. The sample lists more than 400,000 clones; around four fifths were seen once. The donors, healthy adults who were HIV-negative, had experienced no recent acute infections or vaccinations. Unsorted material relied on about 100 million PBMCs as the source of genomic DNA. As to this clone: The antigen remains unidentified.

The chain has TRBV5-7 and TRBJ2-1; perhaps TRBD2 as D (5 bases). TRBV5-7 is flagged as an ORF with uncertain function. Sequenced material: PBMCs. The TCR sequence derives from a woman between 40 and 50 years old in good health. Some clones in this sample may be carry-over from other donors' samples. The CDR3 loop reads CASPRGNNEQFF. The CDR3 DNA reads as TGTGCCAGCCCCCGGGGAAACAATGAGCAGTTCTTC.